The 9 T cell receptor beta chains in this list originate from one sample, sequenced in a study of cytotoxic CD8 clonotypes in ibrutinib-treated CLL (dated by TCRdb to about 2021). Library preparation used the immunoSEQ multiplex PCR assay. TCRdb re-hosts the immuneACCESS table, in-frame sequences only. Its copies lack some clones; in the studies checked, an unresolved V gene accounts for under half of them, and the cause for the rest is not known. This sample has more than 300,000 clones in its table, and about 77% of those were observed once. The ten largest account for under 8.5% of the sample. The specimen was PBMCs, collected before ibrutinib treatment. These receptor sequences come from a human donor with chronic lymphocytic leukemia.

Regarding this clone: One junction end disagrees with the germline gene, perhaps due to a read error. The V call is TRBV6-1, the J call TRBJ2-4; the match to TRBD2 covers 9 bases. CDR1 is MNHNS, CDR2 SASEGT, per germline. The CDR3 is 13 residues long. Here the CDR3 DNA reads TGTGCCAGCAGTGGGGCTAGCGGGACCGCCCTCTGCTTC. Its protein is CASSGASGTALCF.

The chain recombines TRBV29-1 with TRBJ1-2, with TRBD1 as a possible D gene (6 bases). V gave up 2 bases and J gave up 8 bases, with 15 bases separating them. CDR1 is SQVTM and CDR2 is ANQGSEA in the germline V gene. CDR3 length: 13 amino acids. CDR3 sequence (DNA): TGCAGCGTTGAACTGGTTGGGGGCCTCGGCTACACCTTC. It yields the protein CSVELVGGLGYTF.

The chain combines TRBV7-9 with TRBJ2-5, with D possibly matching TRBD2 (6 bases). Between the trimmed V and J ends, which lost 2 bases and 4 bases, there was a span of 14 bases. The length of the CDR3 is 15 residues. Germline V gene data show CDR1 as SEHNR and CDR2 as FQNEAQ (reference sequence). CDR3 residues: CASSLPLGLRETQYF. The CDR3 DNA reads as TGTGCCAGCAGCTTACCCCTAGGACTAAGAGAGACCCAGTACTTC. The variable domain in full, with the rest retrieved from reference TRBV7-9 and TRBJ2-5, is DTGVSQNPRHKITKRGQNVTFRCDPISEHNRLYWYRQTLGQGPEFLTYFQNEAQLEKSRLLSDRFSAERPKGSFSTLEIQRTEQGDSAMYLCASSLPLGLRETQYFGPGTRLLVL.

The chain couples TRBV9 to TRBJ2-2, with D possibly being TRBD2 (6 bases). The CDR3 totals 19 residues. The V end was cut by 4 bases, the J end by 5 bases, with 27 bases between. CDR1 and CDR2 from the germline V gene are SGDLS and YYNGEE. Here the CDR3 reads CASSPTLVNRRAVTGELFF. The CDR3 region has the DNA TGTGCCAGCAGCCCCACCCTGGTCAATAGGAGGGCTGTGACCGGGGAGCTGTTTTTT.

This clone was counted only a few times. This chain connects TRBV27 to TRBJ1-1; D remains unclear. The CDR3 extends over 12 amino acids. Per germline, CDR1 MNHEY and CDR2 SMNVEV (reference sequence). V was shortened by 5 bases and J by 3 bases, with 7 bases between the two germline ends. The DNA for the CDR3 is TGTGCCAGCAGTAACGGGTACACTGAAGCTTTCTTT. It is translated as CASSNGYTEAFF.

This rearrangement joins TRBV29-1 to TRBJ2-7; the match to TRBD2 covers 13 bases. V shed 5 bases, J shed 3 bases, and the junction held 1 base outside the gene matches. The CDR3 runs 13 residues. The germline gives CDR1 SQVTM, CDR2 ANQGSEA. DNA for the CDR3: TGCAGCGTTAGGACTAGCGGGAGCTACGAGCAGTACTTC. Protein product: CSVRTSGSYEQYF.

The chain couples TRBV4-3 to TRBJ2-7, with unresolved D. The germline V gene has CDR1 LGHNA and CDR2 YSLEER. V was cut by 4 bases and J by 1 base, with 11 bases left in between. The CDR3 totals 14 residues. CDR3 region: CASSLSLQSYEQYF. The CDR3, as DNA: TGCGCCAGCAGCCTCAGTTTACAGTCCTACGAGCAGTACTTC.

The J gene is TRBJ2-7, the V gene TRBV27; maybe TRBD2 (6 bases). This CDR3 contains 15 residues. Germline assignment: CDR1 MNHEY and CDR2 SMNVEV (reference sequence). V was cut by 0 bases and J by 7 bases, with 16 bases left in between. The chain's CDR3 is CASSLSTVWGVEQYF. In nucleotides, the CDR3 is TGTGCCAGCAGTTTATCCACAGTGTGGGGGGTGGAGCAGTACTTC.

This clone was counted ten times or more. The J gene is TRBJ1-2, the V gene TRBV29-1; the match to TRBD1 covers 9 bases. CDR1 is SQVTM and CDR2 is ANQGSEA in the germline V gene. This CDR3 spans 15 amino acids. With V trimmed by 3 bases and J by 8 bases, 13 bases remained unmatched. CDR3 DNA: TGCAGCGTTGAGTTTGCGGGACAGGGCCCCCTAGGCTACACCTTC. This translates into CSVEFAGQGPLGYTF.